What follows are 26 T cell receptor beta chains derived from one specimen sequenced in a study of sequential checkpoint blockade in melanoma. Treatment here: randomized to nivolumab then ipilimumab (arm A) or the reverse (arm B). TCRdb's copy holds only in-frame clones and misses some; the assay was immunoSEQ multiplex PCR. The top ten hold roughly 7.9% of the sample, which has about 18,000 clones, roughly 28% seen once. The sequences come from tumor tissue (inferred from file names), collected from a patient given nivolumab and ipilimumab in sequence. These receptors all come from a human donor with melanoma.

The chain has TRBV29-1 and TRBJ2-5, with D perhaps matching TRBD1 or TRBD2 (5 bases each). CDR1 and CDR2 (germline): SQVTM, ANQGSEA. CDR3 length: 16 amino acids. V was cut by 4 bases and J by 4 bases, with 22 bases left in between. The CDR3 sequence is CSVGGMGAAGLETQYF. Written as DNA, the CDR3 is TGCAGCGTTGGGGGGATGGGAGCGGCCGGACTAGAGACCCAGTACTTC. The full variable domain, completed using reference TRBV29-1 and TRBJ2-5, is SAVISQKPSRDICQRGTSLTIQCQVDSQVTMMFWYRQQPGQSLTLIATANQGSEATYESGFVIDKFPISRPNLTFSTLTVSNMSPEDSSIYLCSVGGMGAAGLETQYFGPGTRLLVL.

This clone has a handful of counts. V gene TRBV7-1 combines with J gene TRBJ2-1; maybe TRBD2 (5 bases). TRBV7-1 is an open reading frame, and its role is uncertain. The V and J ends lost 4 bases and 4 bases respectively, with 14 bases between them. The CDR3 is 15 residues long. CDR3: CASSLKSGGYNEQFF. In DNA, the CDR3 is TGTGCCAGCAGCTTAAAAAGCGGAGGATACAATGAGCAGTTCTTC.

This clone was counted many times. The genes are TRBV11-3 and TRBJ2-7, with unresolved D. V lost 2 bases, J lost 0 bases, and 14 bases lay in between. Per germline, CDR1 SGHNT and CDR2 YENEEA. This CDR3 has 16 residues. CDR3 amino acids: CASSLIRAVSSYEQYF. The CDR3 DNA reads TGTGCCAGCAGCTTAATCCGGGCAGTGAGCTCCTACGAGCAGTACTTC. Based on the CDR3 plus reference TRBV11-3 and TRBJ2-7, the full variable domain is EAGVVQSPRYKIIEKKQPVAFWCNPISGHNTLYWYLQNLGQGPELLIRYENEEAVDDSQLPKDRFSAERLKGVDSTLKIQPAELGDSAVYLCASSLIRAVSSYEQYFGPGTRLTVT.

Only a few counts were recorded for this clone. The chain combines TRBV11-3 with TRBJ2-7; tentatively, D is TRBD2 (7 bases). Deletions cut 3 bases from V and 2 bases from J, with 11 bases between. The CDR3 contains 14 residues. Germline V CDR1 and CDR2: SGHNT, YENEEA. Here the CDR3 reads CASSFEGGAYEQYF. In DNA, the CDR3 is TGTGCCAGCAGCTTCGAGGGGGGGGCCTACGAGCAGTACTTC.

This clone occurred a few times. CDR3 sequence: CASSRSVAKNIQYF. CDR3 DNA: TGTGCCAGCAGCCGGAGTGTAGCCAAAAACATTCAGTACTTC. J is TRBJ2-4 and V is TRBV11-3; D unclear. The CDR3 loop spans 14 amino acids. V was trimmed by 5 bases and J by 0 bases, leaving 8 bases between them. Per the germline V gene, CDR1 is SGHNT and CDR2 is YENEEA. The full variable domain, its missing parts supplied by reference TRBV11-3 and TRBJ2-4, is EAGVVQSPRYKIIEKKQPVAFWCNPISGHNTLYWYLQNLGQGPELLIRYENEEAVDDSQLPKDRFSAERLKGVDSTLKIQPAELGDSAVYLCASSRSVAKNIQYFGAGTRLSVL.

This clone was seen a few times. J is TRBJ1-5 and V is TRBV9; D unresolved. Germline values: CDR1 SGDLS, CDR2 YYNGEE. Trimming stripped 5 bases from V and 6 bases from J, with 18 bases between. The length of the CDR3 is 15 residues. The chain's CDR3 is CASRLLARGGQPQHF. As DNA, the CDR3 is TGTGCCAGCAGATTACTCGCCCGGGGAGGTCAGCCCCAGCATTTT.

The chain uses TRBV19 and TRBJ2-1; weak D call: TRBD2 (5 bases). This CDR3 is 14 amino acids long. Per the germline V gene, CDR1 is LNHDA and CDR2 is SQIVND (reference sequence). Trimming cost V 3 bases and J 5 bases, with 11 bases left between them. CDR3 region: CASSIPGINNEQFF. DNA of the CDR3: TGTGCCAGTAGTATCCCGGGAATCAACAATGAGCAGTTCTTC. Based on the CDR3 plus reference TRBV19 and TRBJ2-1, the full variable domain is DGGITQSPKYLFRKEGQNVTLSCEQNLNHDAMYWYRQDPGQGLRLIYYSQIVNDFQKGDIAEGYSVSREKKESFPLTVTSAQKNPTAFYLCASSIPGINNEQFFGPGTRLTVL.

The genes are TRBV6-8 and TRBJ1-1; D not certain. V lost 6 bases to trimming and J lost 2 bases, with 13 bases between them. The germline gives CDR1 MNHGY, CDR2 SAAAGT. This CDR3 region has 14 residues. The CDR3 spells CASRPTGRNTEAFF. CDR3 bases: TGTGCCAGCAGACCGACGGGAAGAAACACTGAAGCTTTCTTT.

The gene calls are TRBV12-5 and TRBJ2-5; no clear D. Germline assignment: CDR1 LGHNT and CDR2 FRNRAP. CDR3 length: 12 amino acids. As DNA, the CDR3 is TGTGCCAGCTGTGAGTCCCAGGAGACCCAGTACTTC. It specifies CASCESQETQYF.

This clone was observed a handful of times. The chain uses TRBV6-8 and TRBJ1-2, with D unresolved. V was cut by 2 bases and J by 8 bases, with 15 bases left in between. Germline V gives CDR1 MNHGY, CDR2 SAAAGT. This CDR3 comprises 14 residues. The CDR3 spells CASSYVVVGNGYTF. The CDR3 DNA reads TGTGCCAGCAGTTACGTCGTAGTGGGGAACGGCTACACCTTC.

The gene calls are TRBV23-1 and TRBJ1-3; D remains unclear. TRBV23-1 is sorted into the ORF group, with uncertain function. V was trimmed by 11 bases and J by 2 bases, leaving 19 bases between them. The length of the CDR3 is 15 residues. The CDR3 loop is CAGVYTDYAGNTIYF. CDR3 in DNA: TGCGCCGGGGTTTATACAGATTACGCTGGAAACACCATATATTTT.

This clone was observed many times. V and J are TRBV11-3 and TRBJ2-2; D not resolved. The CDR3 spans 16 residues. Germline V gene sequence: CDR1 SGHNT, CDR2 YENEEA. V was shortened by 4 bases and J by 7 bases, with 19 bases between the two germline ends. CDR3 residues: CASSSPNSAWGGELFF. The CDR3 nucleotides are TGTGCCAGCAGCTCGCCCAACTCCGCTTGGGGCGGGGAGCTGTTTTTT.

CDR3 amino acids: CAWSRAADTEDIQYF. The CDR3 nucleotides are TGTGCCTGGAGTAGGGCGGCGGACACAGAGGACATTCAGTACTTC. This rearrangement joins TRBV30 to TRBJ2-4; TRBD1 is a possible D gene (5 bases). Trimming removed 2 bases at V and 8 bases at J, with 19 bases between. The CDR3 consists of 15 residues. From germline, CDR1 is GTSNPN and CDR2 SVGIG (reference sequence).

This clone came up many times. J is TRBJ2-7 and V is TRBV11-3; D possibly corresponds to TRBD1 (6 bases). The CDR3 is 14 residues long. V lost 5 bases and J lost 2, with 13 bases in between. CDR1 is SGHNT, CDR2 YENEEA, per germline. The CDR3 DNA follows: TGTGCCAGCAGCACTCGGACAGCCACCTACGAGCAGTACTTC. Encoded protein: CASSTRTATYEQYF.

This clone was detected only a few times. This chain connects TRBV18 to TRBJ1-4, with D unclear. The germline V and J ends were trimmed by 2 bases and 6 bases, with 7 bases remaining between them. Germline V gives CDR1 KGHSH, CDR2 LQKENI. CDR3 length: 13 residues. For the CDR3, the DNA is TGTGCCAGCTCACCAAATAGGGATGAAAAACTGTTTTTT. Residues: CASSPNRDEKLFF.

CDR3 loop: CASSSRTSGSSTDTQYF. The CDR3 DNA reads as TGCGCCAGCAGCTCCAGAACTAGCGGGTCTAGCACAGATACGCAGTATTTT. This chain links TRBV5-1 with TRBJ2-3; 9 positions agree with TRBD2. The germline V gene has CDR1 SGHRS and CDR2 YFSETQ. The CDR3 loop spans 17 amino acids. The V and J ends lost 3 bases and 0 bases, in that order; junction bases with no gene match: 8.

The chain couples TRBV7-1 to TRBJ2-1; TRBD1 aligns across 10 bases. TRBV7-1 is an ORF, and what it does is uncertain. The CDR3 is made up of 13 amino acids. The ends lost 8 bases at V and 10 bases at J; junction bases unmatched: 8. In nucleotides, the CDR3 is TGTGCCAGCGCTCGACAGGGGGCTGTGGAGCAGTTCTTC. Its translation: CASARQGAVEQFF.

This clone was observed a handful of times. The chain recombines TRBV15 with TRBJ1-6, with 7 bases aligning to TRBD1. This CDR3 comprises 18 residues. V trimming: 0 bases; J trimming: 10 bases; junction bases outside the gene matches: 15. The V gene's germline CDR1 is LNHNV and CDR2 YYDKDF (reference sequence). The CDR3 spells CATSRDLSRTGGSSPLHF. CDR3 bases: TGTGCCACCAGCAGAGATCTGAGTCGGACAGGCGGTTCATCACCCCTCCACTTT.

This clone came up once. V is TRBV5-1 and J is TRBJ2-1, with 9 bases lining up with TRBD2. The CDR3 sequence is 16 residues long. Per the germline V gene, CDR1 is SGHRS and CDR2 is YFSETQ. Germline trimming cut 1 base from V and 4 bases from J; bases unmatched to any gene: 6. CDR3 nucleotides: TGCGCCAGCAGCTTGCAAGCGGGGGGAACTTACAATGAGCAGTTCTTC. Translated, it gives CASSLQAGGTYNEQFF. Variable domain in full (rest from reference TRBV5-1 and TRBJ2-1): KAGVTQTPRYLIKTRGQQVTLSCSPISGHRSVSWYQQTPGQGLQFLFEYFSETQRNKGNFPGRFSGRQFSNSRSEMNVSTLELGDSALYLCASSLQAGGTYNEQFFGPGTRLTVL.

The rearrangement links TRBV5-1 to TRBJ1-5; 7 positions agree with TRBD1. V dropped 1 base and J dropped 6; count of bases not matched to a gene: 4. Germline-derived CDR1 and CDR2 are SGHRS and YFSETQ. CDR3 size: 14 residues. In DNA, the CDR3 is TGCGCCAGCAGCTTGAACAGGGGAGGTCAGCCCCAGCATTTT. This translates into CASSLNRGGQPQHF.

This clone was seen only a few times. The chain has TRBV30 and TRBJ2-7, with 8 bases lining up with TRBD1. Germline-derived CDR1 and CDR2 are GTSNPN and SVGIG (reference sequence). V lost 1 base to trimming and J lost 6 bases; unmatched junction nucleotides: 5. The CDR3 has 13 residues. CDR3 sequence (DNA): TGTGCCTGGAGTGGGCAGGGGGCGGGCGAGCAGTACTTC. Encoded protein: CAWSGQGAGEQYF. Full variable domain (missing parts from reference TRBV30 and TRBJ2-7): SQTIHQWPATLVQPVGSPLSLECTVEGTSNPNLYWYRQAAGRGLQLLFYSVGIGQISSEVPQNLSASRPQDRQFILSSKKLLLSDSGFYLCAWSGQGAGEQYFGPGTRLTVT.

This clone occurred once. J is TRBJ2-1 and V is TRBV4-1, with D unclear. The CDR3 is 12 residues long. CDR1 is MGHRA, CDR2 YSYEKL, per germline. V was trimmed by 1 base and J by 9 bases, leaving 7 bases between them. The CDR3 sequence: CASSQVIGEQFF. CDR3 bases: TGCGCCAGCAGCCAAGTTATAGGTGAGCAGTTCTTC.

J is TRBJ1-2 and V is TRBV29-1; D uncertain. Deletions cut 4 bases from V and 2 bases from J, with 8 bases between. This CDR3 has 12 amino acids. CDR1 is SQVTM and CDR2 is ANQGSEA in the germline V gene. CDR3 loop: CSVGAENYGYTF. CDR3 DNA: TGCAGCGTTGGGGCGGAGAACTATGGCTACACCTTC.

The chain carries TRBV7-8 and TRBJ2-1; D remains ambiguous. Germline assignment: CDR1 SGHVS and CDR2 FQNEAQ. The V gene lost 3 bases and the J gene lost 4 bases, with 16 bases spanning the gap. The CDR3 sequence is 16 residues long. Here the CDR3 DNA reads TGTGCCAGCAGCTTTTTCGGGTTGCTATCTTACAATGAGCAGTTCTTC. This gives the protein CASSFFGLLSYNEQFF.

This clone was seen a handful of times. This chain uses TRBV7-6 with TRBJ2-3, with D possibly TRBD1 on 5 matching bases. In germline, CDR1 is SGHVS, CDR2 FNYEAQ. Trimming left V 1 base short and J 3 bases short, with 11 bases between. This CDR3 comprises 15 residues. This CDR3 is CASSLEGVPTDTQYF. As DNA, the CDR3 is TGTGCCAGCAGCTTAGAAGGGGTCCCTACAGATACGCAGTATTTT.

This clone is deemed medium-sized. The rearrangement uses TRBV11-3 and TRBJ2-3, with D unclear. The CDR3 spans 16 residues. Germline CDR1 SGHNT, CDR2 YENEEA. With 3 bases removed from V and 1 base from J, the gap between germline ends came to 14 bases. The CDR3 is CASSLLRSSGTDTQYF. The DNA of the CDR3 is TGTGCCAGCAGCTTGCTGAGATCATCCGGCACAGATACGCAGTATTTT. The full variable domain, in which reference TRBV11-3 and TRBJ2-3 provide the parts outside the CDR3, is EAGVVQSPRYKIIEKKQPVAFWCNPISGHNTLYWYLQNLGQGPELLIRYENEEAVDDSQLPKDRFSAERLKGVDSTLKIQPAELGDSAVYLCASSLLRSSGTDTQYFGPGTRLTVL.